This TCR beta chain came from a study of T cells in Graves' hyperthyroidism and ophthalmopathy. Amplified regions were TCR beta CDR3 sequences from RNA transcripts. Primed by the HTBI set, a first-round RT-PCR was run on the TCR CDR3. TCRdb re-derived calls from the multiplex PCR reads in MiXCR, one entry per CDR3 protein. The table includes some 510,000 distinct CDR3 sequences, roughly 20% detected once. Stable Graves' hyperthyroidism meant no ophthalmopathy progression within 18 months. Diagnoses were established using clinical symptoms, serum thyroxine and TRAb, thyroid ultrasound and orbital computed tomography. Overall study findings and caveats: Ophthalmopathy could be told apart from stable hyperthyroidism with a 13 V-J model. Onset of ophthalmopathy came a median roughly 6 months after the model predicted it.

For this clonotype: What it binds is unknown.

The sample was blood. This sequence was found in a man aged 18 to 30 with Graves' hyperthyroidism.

The CDR3 here is CASSSRGAQGNQPQHF. The CDR3 region has the DNA TGTGCCAGCAGCTCCAGAGGGGCGCAGGGCAATCAGCCCCAGCATTTT. The rearrangement links TRBV6-1 to TRBJ1-5; maybe TRBD1 (5 bases). Germline assignment: CDR1 MNHNS and CDR2 SASEGT. The V end was cut by 6 bases, the J end by 2 bases, with 17 bases between. The CDR3 sequence is 16 residues long.